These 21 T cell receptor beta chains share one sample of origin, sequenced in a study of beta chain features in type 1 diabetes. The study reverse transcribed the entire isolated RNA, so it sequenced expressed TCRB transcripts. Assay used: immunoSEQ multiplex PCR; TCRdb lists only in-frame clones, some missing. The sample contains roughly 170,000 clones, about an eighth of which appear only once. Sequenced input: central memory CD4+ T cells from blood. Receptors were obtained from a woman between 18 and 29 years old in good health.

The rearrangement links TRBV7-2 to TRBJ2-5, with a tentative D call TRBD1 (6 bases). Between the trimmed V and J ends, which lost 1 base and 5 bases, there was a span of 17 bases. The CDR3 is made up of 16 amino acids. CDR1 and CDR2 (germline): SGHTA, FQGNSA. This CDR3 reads CASSLEFGRGWETQYF. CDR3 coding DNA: TGTGCCAGCAGCTTAGAGTTCGGCAGGGGATGGGAGACCCAGTACTTC.

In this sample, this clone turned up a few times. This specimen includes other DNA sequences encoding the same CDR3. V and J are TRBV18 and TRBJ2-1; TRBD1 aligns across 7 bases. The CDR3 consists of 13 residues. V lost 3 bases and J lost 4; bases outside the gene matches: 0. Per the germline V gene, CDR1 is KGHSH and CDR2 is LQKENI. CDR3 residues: CASSPGQYNEQFF. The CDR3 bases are TGTGCCAGCTCACCGGGACAGTACAATGAGCAGTTCTTC.

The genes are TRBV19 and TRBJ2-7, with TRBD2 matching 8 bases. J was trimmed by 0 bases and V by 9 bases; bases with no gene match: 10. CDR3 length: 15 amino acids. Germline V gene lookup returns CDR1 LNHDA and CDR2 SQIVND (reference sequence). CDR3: CASREGGSLSYEQYF. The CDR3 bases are TGTGCCAGCCGGGAGGGCGGGTCCCTCTCCTACGAGCAGTACTTC.

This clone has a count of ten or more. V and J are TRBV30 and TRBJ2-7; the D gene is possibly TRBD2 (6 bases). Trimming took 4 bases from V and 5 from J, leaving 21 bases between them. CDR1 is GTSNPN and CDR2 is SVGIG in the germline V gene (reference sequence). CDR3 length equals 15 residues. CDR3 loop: CAWKGRRAVDDEQYF. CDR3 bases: TGTGCCTGGAAAGGGCGGAGGGCCGTGGACGACGAGCAGTACTTC.

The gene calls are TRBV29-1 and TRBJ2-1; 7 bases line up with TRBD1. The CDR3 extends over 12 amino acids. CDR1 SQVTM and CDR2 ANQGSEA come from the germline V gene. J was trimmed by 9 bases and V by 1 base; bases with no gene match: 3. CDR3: CSVEGQGAEQFF. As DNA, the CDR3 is TGCAGCGTTGAAGGACAGGGTGCTGAGCAGTTCTTC.

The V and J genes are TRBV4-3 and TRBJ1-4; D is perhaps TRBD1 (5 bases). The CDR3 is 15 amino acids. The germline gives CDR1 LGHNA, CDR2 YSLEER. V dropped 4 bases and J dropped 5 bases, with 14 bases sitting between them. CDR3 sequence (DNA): TGCGCCAGCAGCCCCCGGACACAGAGGAATGAAAAACTGTTTTTT. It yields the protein CASSPRTQRNEKLFF.

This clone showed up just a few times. The DNA for the CDR3 is TGTGCCAGCAGCTTGGAGCGGGAGGGAAATACGCAGTATTTT. Translated, it gives CASSLEREGNTQYF. The chain uses TRBV11-2 and TRBJ2-3, with 10 bases fitting TRBD2. Germline CDR1 and CDR2: SGHAT and FQNNGV. The CDR3 length is 14 residues. V trimming: 3 bases; J trimming: 7 bases; junction bases outside the gene matches: 4.

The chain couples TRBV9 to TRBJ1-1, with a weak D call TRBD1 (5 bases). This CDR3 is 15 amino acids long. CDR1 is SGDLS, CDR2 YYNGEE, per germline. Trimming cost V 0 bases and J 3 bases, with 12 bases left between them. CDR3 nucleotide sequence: TGTGCCAGCAGCGTAGTCAGGGAGGAGCACACTGAAGCTTTCTTT. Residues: CASSVVREEHTEAFF.

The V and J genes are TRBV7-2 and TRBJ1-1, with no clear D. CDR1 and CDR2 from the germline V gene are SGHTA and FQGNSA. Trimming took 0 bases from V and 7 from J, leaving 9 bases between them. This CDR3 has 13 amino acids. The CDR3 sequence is CASSLAGYGEAFF. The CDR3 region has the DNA TGTGCCAGCAGCTTAGCCGGGTATGGTGAAGCTTTCTTT.

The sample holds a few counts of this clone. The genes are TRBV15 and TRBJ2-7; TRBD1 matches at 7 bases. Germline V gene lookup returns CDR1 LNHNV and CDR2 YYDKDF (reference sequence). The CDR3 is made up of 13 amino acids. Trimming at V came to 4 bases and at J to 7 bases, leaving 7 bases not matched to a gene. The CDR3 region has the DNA TGTGCCACCAGCATAGAACAGGGGCGGGAGCAGTACTTC. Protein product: CATSIEQGREQYF.

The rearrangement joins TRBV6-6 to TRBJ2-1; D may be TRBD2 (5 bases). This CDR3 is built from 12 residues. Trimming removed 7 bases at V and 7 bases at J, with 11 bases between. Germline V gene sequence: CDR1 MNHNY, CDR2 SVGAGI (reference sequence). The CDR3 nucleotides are TGTGCCAGCACCGATACTAGGAATGAGCAGTTCTTC. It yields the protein CASTDTRNEQFF.

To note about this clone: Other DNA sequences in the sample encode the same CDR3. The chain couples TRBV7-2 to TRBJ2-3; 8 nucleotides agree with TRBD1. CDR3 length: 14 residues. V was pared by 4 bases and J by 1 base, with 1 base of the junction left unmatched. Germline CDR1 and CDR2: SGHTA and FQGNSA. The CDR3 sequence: CASSSGQGTDTQYF. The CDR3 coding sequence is TGTGCCAGCAGCTCGGGACAGGGCACAGATACGCAGTATTTT.

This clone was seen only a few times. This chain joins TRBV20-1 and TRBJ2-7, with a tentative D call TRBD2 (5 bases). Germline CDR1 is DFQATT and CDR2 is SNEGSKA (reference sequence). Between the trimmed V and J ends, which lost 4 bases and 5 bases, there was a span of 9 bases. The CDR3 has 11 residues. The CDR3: CSAKRVHEQYF. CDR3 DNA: TGCAGTGCTAAGAGGGTCCACGAGCAGTACTTC.

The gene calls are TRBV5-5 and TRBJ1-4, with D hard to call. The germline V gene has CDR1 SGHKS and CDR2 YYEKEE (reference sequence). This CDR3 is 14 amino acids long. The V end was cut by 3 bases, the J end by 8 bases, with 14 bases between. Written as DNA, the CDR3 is TGTGCCAGCAGCTCCCGGCGGGCTGGGGAAAAACTGTTTTTT. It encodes CASSSRRAGEKLFF. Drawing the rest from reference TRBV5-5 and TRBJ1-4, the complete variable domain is DAGVTQSPTHLIKTRGQQVTLRCSPISGHKSVSWYQQVLGQGPQFIFQYYEKEERGRGNFPDRFSARQFPNYSSELNVNALLLGDSALYLCASSSRRAGEKLFFGSGTQLSVL.

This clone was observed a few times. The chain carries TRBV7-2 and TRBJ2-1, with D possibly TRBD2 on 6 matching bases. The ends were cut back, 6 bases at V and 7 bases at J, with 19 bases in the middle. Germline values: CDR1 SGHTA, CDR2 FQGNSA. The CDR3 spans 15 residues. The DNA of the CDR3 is TGTGCCAGCAGGTCCTCGCGGGATAGGGTGAATGAGCAGTTCTTC. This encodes CASRSSRDRVNEQFF.

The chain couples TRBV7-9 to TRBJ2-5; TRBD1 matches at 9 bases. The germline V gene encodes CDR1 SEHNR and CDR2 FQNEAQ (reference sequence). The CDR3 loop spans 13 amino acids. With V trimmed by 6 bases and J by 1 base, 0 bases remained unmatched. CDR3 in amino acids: CASRQGAQETQYF. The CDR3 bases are TGTGCCAGCAGACAGGGGGCCCAAGAGACCCAGTACTTC.

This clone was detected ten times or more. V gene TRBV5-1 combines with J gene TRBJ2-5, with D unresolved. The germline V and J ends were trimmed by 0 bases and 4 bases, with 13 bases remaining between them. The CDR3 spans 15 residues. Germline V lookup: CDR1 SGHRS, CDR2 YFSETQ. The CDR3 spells CASSLALYGGETQYF. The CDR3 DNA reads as TGCGCCAGCAGCTTGGCCCTCTATGGTGGAGAGACCCAGTACTTC.

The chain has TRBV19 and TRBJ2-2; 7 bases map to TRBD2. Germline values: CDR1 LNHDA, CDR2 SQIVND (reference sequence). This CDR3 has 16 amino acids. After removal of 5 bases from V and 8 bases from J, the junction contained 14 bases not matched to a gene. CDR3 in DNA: TGTGCCAGTAGTCATCCTAGCGGAGCCCACGTAGGGGAGCTGTTTTTT. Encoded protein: CASSHPSGAHVGELFF.

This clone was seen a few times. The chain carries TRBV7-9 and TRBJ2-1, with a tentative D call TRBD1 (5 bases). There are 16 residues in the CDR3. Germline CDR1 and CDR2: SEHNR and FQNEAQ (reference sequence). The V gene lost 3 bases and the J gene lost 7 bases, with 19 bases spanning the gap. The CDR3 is CASSLRTRSGFNEQFF. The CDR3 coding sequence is TGTGCCAGCAGCTTGAGGACACGGTCCGGGTTTAATGAGCAGTTCTTC.

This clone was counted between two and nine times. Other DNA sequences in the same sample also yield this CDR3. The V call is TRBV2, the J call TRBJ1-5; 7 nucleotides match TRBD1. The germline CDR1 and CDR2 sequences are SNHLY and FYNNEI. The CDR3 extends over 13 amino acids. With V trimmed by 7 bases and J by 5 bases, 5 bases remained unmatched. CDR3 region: CASTRTGDQPQHF. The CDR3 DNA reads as TGTGCCAGCACGCGGACAGGAGATCAGCCCCAGCATTTT.

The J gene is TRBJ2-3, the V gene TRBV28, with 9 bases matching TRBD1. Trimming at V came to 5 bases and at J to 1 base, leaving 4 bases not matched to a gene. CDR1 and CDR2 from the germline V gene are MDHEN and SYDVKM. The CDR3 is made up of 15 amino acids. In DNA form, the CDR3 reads TGTGCCAGCAGTACGGGACAGGGAGGCACAGATACGCAGTATTTT. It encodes CASSTGQGGTDTQYF.